The 27 T cell receptor beta chains presented below share a single source sample, sequenced in a study of T cell clonality in common variable immunodeficiency. Produced via immunoSEQ multiplex PCR; TCRdb's table is partial and in-frame only. The table lists 30,000 to 40,000 clones, with no singletons. Sequenced input: peripheral blood mononuclear cells. These receptors were taken from a person between 18 and 75 years old in good health.

At least ten counts were recorded for this clone. The read falls 3 residues short of the CDR3 end, and the missing part is taken from the germline J gene. The chain uses TRBV5-4 and TRBJ2-5; 8 bases are a match to TRBD1. This CDR3 is 15 amino acids long. J was trimmed by 4 bases and V by 0 bases; bases with no gene match: 5. Germline V gives CDR1 SGHNT, CDR2 YYREEE (reference sequence). CDR3 protein: CASSLARGPGETQYF. The DNA read from the CDR3 is TGTGCCAGCAGCTTGGCCAGGGGGCCGGGAGAGACC.

Note on this clone: Given a far larger clone just one base away, this is likely a sequencing read error. The CDR3 end falls 3 residues outside the read, so it is completed with the germline J gene. J is TRBJ2-1 and V is TRBV19, with 7 bases fitting TRBD1. Trimming at V came to 4 bases and at J to 4 bases, leaving 4 bases not matched to a gene. This CDR3 region has 14 residues. The germline V gene encodes CDR1 LNHDA and CDR2 SQIVND (reference sequence). CDR3: CASSTTGFYNEQFF. The CDR3 DNA, read in part, is TGTGCCAGTAGTACGACAGGGTTTTACAATGAG.

This clone was counted ten times or more. From the germline J gene comes the end of the CDR3, since the read stops 3 residues before it. The chain employs TRBV2 and TRBJ2-2; 8 positions match TRBD1. Germline CDR1 SNHLY, CDR2 FYNNEI. The CDR3 has 15 amino acids. Trimming removed 6 bases from V and 1 base from J; junction bases left unmatched: 4. Incomplete CDR3 DNA: TGTGCCAGCAGCACCACAGGGGGGAACACCGGGGAG. Its translation is CASSTTGGNTGE. The CDR3, in full, reads CASSTTGGNTGELFF. The whole variable domain, remainder taken from reference TRBV2 and TRBJ2-2, is EPEVTQTPSHQVTQMGQEVILRCVPISNHLYFYWYRQILGQKVEFLVSFYNNEISEKSEIFDDQFSVERPDGSNFTLKIRSTKLEDSAMYFCASSTTGGNTGELFFGEGSRLTVL.

This clone has ten or more counts. With the read ending 3 residues before the CDR3 end, the germline J gene is used to fill in that end. The chain is built from TRBV19 and TRBJ2-1; 7 positions match TRBD2. Losses at the gene ends were 1 base for V and 6 bases for J; bases not matched to a gene: 6. CDR1 and CDR2 (germline): LNHDA, SQIVND (reference sequence). The CDR3 has 15 amino acids. CDR3 residues: CASSIASGGFNEQFF. CDR3 DNA (partial): TGTGCCAGTAGTATAGCTAGCGGAGGGTTCAATGAG.

This clone was seen many times. Read coverage stops 3 residues before the CDR3 terminus; the germline J gene supplies the remainder. The chain joins TRBV15 to TRBJ2-5; TRBD1 aligns across 10 bases. Per the germline V gene, CDR1 is LNHNV and CDR2 is YYDKDF (reference sequence). This CDR3 is built from 16 residues. V lost 4 bases to trimming and J lost 2 bases; unmatched junction nucleotides: 7. The part of the CDR3 DNA that was read is TGTGCCACCAGCACTGGCCGGGACAGGGGTCAAGAGACC. Protein product: CATSTGRDRGQET. The whole CDR3 reads CATSTGRDRGQETQYF.

This clone was seen ten or more times. Coverage ceases 3 residues before the CDR3 finishes, and the germline J gene fills in the end. The V and J genes are TRBV11-3 and TRBJ2-7, with D tentatively TRBD1 (6 bases). V was shortened by 4 bases and J by 4 bases, with 8 bases between the two germline ends. This CDR3 is 12 amino acids long. The germline gives CDR1 SGHNT, CDR2 YENEEA. CDR3 residues: CASSSRGYEQYF. The part of the CDR3 DNA that was read is TGTGCCAGCAGCTCCAGGGGTTACGAG. Variable domain in full (rest from reference TRBV11-3 and TRBJ2-7): EAGVVQSPRYKIIEKKQPVAFWCNPISGHNTLYWYLQNLGQGPELLIRYENEEAVDDSQLPKDRFSAERLKGVDSTLKIQPAELGDSAVYLCASSSRGYEQYFGPGTRLTVT.

In its sample, this clone was seen many times. The read comes to an end 3 residues before the CDR3 does, leaving the germline J gene to fill in the end. The V gene is TRBV20-1, the J gene TRBJ1-1, with 7 bases aligning to TRBD1. V lost 6 bases, J lost 1 base, and 5 bases stayed unmatched. The CDR3 extends over 13 amino acids. CDR1 is DFQATT, CDR2 SNEGSKA, per germline (reference sequence). The CDR3 DNA, read in part, is TGCAGTGCAAGGGGACAGCAGAACACTGAA. Amino acids: CSARGQQNTE. The whole CDR3 region reads CSARGQQNTEAFF.

This clone occurred many times. The CDR3 here is CASSLTGSGNTEAFF. CDR3 DNA, as far as it was read: TGTGCCAGCAGCTTGACAGGGTCAGGAAACACTGAA. V is TRBV7-8 and J is TRBJ1-1, with 7 bases matching TRBD1. The CDR3 end is not reached by the read, which stops 3 residues before it; the germline J gene fills it in. CDR1 is SGHVS and CDR2 is FQNEAQ in the germline V gene. This CDR3 spans 15 amino acids. J was trimmed by 2 bases and V by 3 bases; bases with no gene match: 6. Full variable domain (remainder filled in from reference TRBV7-8 and TRBJ1-1): GAGVSQSPRYKVAKRGQDVALRCDPISGHVSLFWYQQALGQGPEFLTYFQNEAQLDKSGLPSDRFFAERPEGSVSTLKIQRTQQEDSAVYLCASSLTGSGNTEAFFGQGTRLTVV.

This clone was counted ten times or more. The CDR3 end lies 3 residues beyond the end of the read and is filled in from the germline J gene. The rearrangement links TRBV12-3 or TRBV12-4 to TRBJ2-6; TRBD1 matches 8 bases. This CDR3 contains 15 residues. The J segment lost 4 bases and the V segment lost 5 bases, leaving 4 bases of the junction unmatched. CDR3: CASSSRGPGANVLTF. The DNA read from the CDR3 is TGTGCCAGCAGTAGCAGGGGGCCCGGGGCCAACGTC.

By share of the sample, this clone is medium-sized. From the germline J gene comes the end of the CDR3, since the read stops 3 residues before it. The V gene is TRBV30, the J gene TRBJ2-4, with D possibly matching TRBD1 (6 bases). The CDR3 sequence is 13 residues long. CDR1 and CDR2 (germline): GTSNPN, SVGIG (reference sequence). V was shortened by 0 bases and J by 6 bases, with 9 bases between the two germline ends. CDR3 DNA (partial): TGTGCCTGGAGTGTAGACAGGAGAAACATT. It encodes CAWSVDRRNI. The full-length CDR3 reads as CAWSVDRRNIQYF.

This clone was recorded many times. The DNA ends 3 residues before the CDR3 does, and the rest of the CDR3 is filled in from the germline J gene. V and J are TRBV19 and TRBJ1-2; 12 nucleotides match TRBD1. Germline V gene sequence: CDR1 LNHDA, CDR2 SQIVND (reference sequence). There are 14 residues in the CDR3. CDR3 sequence: CASGTGGPTGGYTF. The sequenced CDR3 bases are TGTGCCAGTGGGACAGGGGGCCCTACCGGGGGC. Full variable domain (missing parts from reference TRBV19 and TRBJ1-2): DGGITQSPKYLFRKEGQNVTLSCEQNLNHDAMYWYRQDPGQGLRLIYYSQIVNDFQKGDIAEGYSVSREKKESFPLTVTSAQKNPTAFYLCASGTGGPTGGYTFGSGTRLTVV.

This clone was seen many times. CDR3 DNA, as far as it was read: TGTGCCAGTAGTATGAAGGGGATTCAGCCC. Its protein is CASSMKGIQP. The whole CDR3 region reads CASSMKGIQPQHF. The V gene is TRBV19, the J gene TRBJ1-5, with D perhaps TRBD1 (5 bases). The CDR3 extends 3 residues past the end of the read, so its final part is completed from the germline J gene. Germline CDR1 and CDR2: LNHDA and SQIVND (reference sequence). V gave up 3 bases and J gave up 6 bases, with 9 bases separating them. This CDR3 comprises 13 residues.

This clone has at least ten counts. The read terminates 3 residues before the CDR3 end, so the remaining end is supplied by the germline J gene. The rearrangement uses TRBV4-2 and TRBJ2-7, with 10 bases identical to TRBD2. With V trimmed by 1 base and J by 3 bases, 9 bases remained unmatched. The CDR3 totals 17 residues. From germline, CDR1 is LGHNA and CDR2 YNFKEQ. CDR3 protein: CASSQVPPSGSSYEQYF. Partial CDR3 DNA: TGTGCCAGCAGCCAAGTCCCCCCTAGCGGGAGTAGCTACGAG.

This clone has at least ten counts. Read sequence stops 3 residues before the CDR3 end, and the germline J gene provides the missing end. The chain is built from TRBV28 and TRBJ1-4; D is ambiguous. Trimming left V 2 bases short and J 3 bases short, with 7 bases between. CDR1 is MDHEN and CDR2 is SYDVKM in the germline V gene. This CDR3 is 14 amino acids long. CDR3 protein: CASSLRVPNEKLFF. The part of the CDR3 DNA that was read is TGTGCCAGCAGTTTAAGGGTCCCTAATGAAAAA.

This clone was picked up many times. The read gets to within 3 residues of the CDR3 end, and the germline J gene fills in the rest. The genes are TRBV7-2 and TRBJ2-1; D ambiguous. Trimming pared 7 bases from V and 6 bases from J, leaving 10 bases between. Germline CDR1 reads SGHTA; CDR2 reads FQGNSA. This CDR3 has 12 residues. The CDR3 sequence: CASTQRPNEQFF. The CDR3 bases that were read are TGTGCCAGCACCCAGCGACCCAATGAG.

This clone was found many times. The read comes to an end 3 residues before the CDR3 does, leaving the germline J gene to fill in the end. The rearrangement links TRBV6-1 to TRBJ2-1; TRBD2 aligns across 12 bases. Germline CDR1 and CDR2: MNHNS and SASEGT. V gave up 2 bases and J gave up 7 bases; unmatched junction bases: 15. The CDR3 is 19 residues long. CDR3 DNA (partial): TGTGCCAGCAGTGAACCCTCCTTGGGCGGGACTAGCGGGCCAAATGAG. It encodes CASSEPSLGGTSGPNE. The CDR3, in full, reads CASSEPSLGGTSGPNEQFF.

This clone has a count of ten or more. The read comes to an end 3 residues before the CDR3 does, leaving the germline J gene to fill in the end. The V and J genes are TRBV5-4 and TRBJ2-1; D is unresolved. CDR3 length equals 12 residues. Trimming shortened V by 2 bases and J by 3 bases, and 3 bases separated the two germline ends. Germline V gene sequence: CDR1 SGHNT, CDR2 YYREEE (reference sequence). Here the CDR3 reads CASSFHYNEQFF. The DNA read from the CDR3 is TGTGCCAGCAGCTTCCACTACAATGAG.

This clone was seen ten or more times. The CDR3 goes on 3 residues after the read ends, and that part is filled in from the germline J gene. This chain uses TRBV11-2 with TRBJ1-4; 8 bases map to TRBD1. With V trimmed by 5 bases and J by 4 bases, 6 bases remained unmatched. Germline-derived CDR1 and CDR2 are SGHAT and FQNNGV. This CDR3 is 15 amino acids long. CDR3 DNA, as far as it was read: TGTGCCAGCAGCCCTTACAGGGGGGGTAATGAAAAA. Protein: CASSPYRGGNEK. The whole CDR3 region reads CASSPYRGGNEKLFF.

The sample holds many counts of this clone. The read ends 3 residues shy of where the CDR3 ends; the end is completed using the germline J gene. The chain uses TRBV20-1 and TRBJ2-3; D might be TRBD1 (6 bases). The CDR3 is 14 residues long. Germline loops: CDR1 DFQATT, CDR2 SNEGSKA (reference sequence). The ends were cut back, 6 bases at V and 8 bases at J, with 21 bases in the middle. CDR3: CSAVEGETPGTQYF. CDR3 bases read: TGCAGTGCCGTAGAGGGGGAGACACCAGGTACG.

At least ten counts were recorded for this clone. Coverage ceases 3 residues before the CDR3 finishes, and the germline J gene fills in the end. The chain joins TRBV19 to TRBJ2-7; D perhaps matches TRBD1 (6 bases). Deletions cut 7 bases from V and 1 base from J, with 11 bases between. The CDR3 spans 13 residues. The germline gives CDR1 LNHDA, CDR2 SQIVND (reference sequence). CDR3 DNA, as far as it was read: TGTGCCAGTATGGGGGACATTTCCTACGAG. Residues: CASMGDISYE. The full CDR3 protein is CASMGDISYEQYF.

This clone has a count of ten or more. The missing CDR3 end, 3 residues past where the read stops, is filled in from the germline J gene. The chain employs TRBV6-2 or TRBV6-3 and TRBJ1-5, with TRBD1 as a possible D gene (5 bases). Trimming took 6 bases from V and 4 from J, leaving 13 bases between them. The germline V gene has CDR1 MNHEY and CDR2 SVGEGT. The CDR3 runs to 14 residues. The sequenced CDR3 bases are TGTGCCAGCAGCGCTAAGACAGAGAATCAGCCC. This codes for CASSAKTENQP. The CDR3 reads in full as CASSAKTENQPQHF.

This clone was seen many times. The CDR3 bases that were read are TGTGCCAGCAGCTTGGGCGGGATTTCCTCCGGGGAG. Translating it yields CASSLGGISSGE. From start to end, the CDR3 is CASSLGGISSGELFF. This sequence joins TRBV5-6 and TRBJ2-2; a possible D gene is TRBD2 (6 bases). The read ends 3 residues shy of where the CDR3 ends; the end is completed using the germline J gene. Trimming removed 0 bases from V and 6 bases from J, with 12 bases in between. The CDR3 is 15 residues long. Per germline, CDR1 SGHDT and CDR2 YYEEEE.

This clone was picked up many times. The CDR3 is CASSPPTSGTDTQYF. The CDR3 bases that were read are TGTGCCAGCTCACCACCGACTAGTGGCACAGATACG. The J gene is TRBJ2-3, the V gene TRBV18; possible D gene TRBD2, 6 bases. The CDR3 extends 3 residues past the end of the read, so its final part is completed from the germline J gene. The germline V gene encodes CDR1 KGHSH and CDR2 LQKENI. V lost 0 bases and J lost 1, with 8 bases in between. The CDR3 length is 15 residues.

This clone was seen only a few times. The read stops 3 residues short of the end of the CDR3; the missing end is completed from the germline J gene. The chain carries TRBV7-6 and TRBJ1-3; possible D gene TRBD1, 6 bases. From germline, CDR1 is SGHVS and CDR2 FNYEAQ. The V gene lost 1 base and the J gene lost 4 bases, with 14 bases spanning the gap. CDR3 length: 16 residues. CDR3 in amino acids: CASSLGGQGKGNTIYF. The CDR3 bases that were read are TGTGCCAGCAGCTTAGGAGGCCAGGGGAAGGGAAACACC.

This clone was detected only a few times. The CDR3 end falls 3 residues outside the read, so it is completed with the germline J gene. This chain connects TRBV6-2 or TRBV6-3 to TRBJ1-1; TRBD1 might be the D (6 bases). The CDR3 is 13 residues long. Germline lookup yields CDR1 MNHEY and CDR2 SVGEGT. CDR3 region: CASSYRTGPEAFF. The sequenced CDR3 bases are TGTGCCAGCAGTTACCGCACAGGGCCCGAA.

In its sample, this clone was seen many times. The read terminates 3 residues before the CDR3 end, so the remaining end is supplied by the germline J gene. The chain is built from TRBV23-1 and TRBJ1-3; D might be TRBD1 (5 bases). TRBV23-1 falls under the ORF class, with uncertain function. The CDR3 spans 14 residues. V was pared by 8 bases and J by 0 bases, with 11 bases between. CDR3 in amino acids: CASGPDSSGNTIYF. Incomplete CDR3 DNA: TGCGCCAGCGGCCCTGACAGCTCTGGAAACACC.

The sample holds many counts of this clone. Read coverage stops 3 residues before the CDR3 terminus; the germline J gene supplies the remainder. V is TRBV20-1 and J is TRBJ2-7; the D gene is possibly TRBD2 (7 bases). Trimming removed 6 bases at V and 6 bases at J, with 18 bases between. There are 13 residues in the CDR3. Germline V gene sequence: CDR1 DFQATT, CDR2 SNEGSKA (reference sequence). The sequenced part of the CDR3 DNA is TGCAGTGCCCCCAGCAGGGGACTAATCGAG. This gives the protein CSAPSRGLIE. The full CDR3 reads CSAPSRGLIEQYF.